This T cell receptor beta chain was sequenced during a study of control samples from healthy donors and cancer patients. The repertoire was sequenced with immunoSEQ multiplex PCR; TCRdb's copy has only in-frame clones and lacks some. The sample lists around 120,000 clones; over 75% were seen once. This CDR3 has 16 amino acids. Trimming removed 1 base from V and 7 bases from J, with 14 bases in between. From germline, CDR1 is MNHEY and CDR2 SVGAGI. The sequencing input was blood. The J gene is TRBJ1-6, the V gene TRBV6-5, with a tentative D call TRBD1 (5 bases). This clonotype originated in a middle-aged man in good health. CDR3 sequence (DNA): TGTGCCAGCAGTTACTACGGGGGGAGAGGGAATTCACCCCTCCACTTT. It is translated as CASSYYGGRGNSPLHF.